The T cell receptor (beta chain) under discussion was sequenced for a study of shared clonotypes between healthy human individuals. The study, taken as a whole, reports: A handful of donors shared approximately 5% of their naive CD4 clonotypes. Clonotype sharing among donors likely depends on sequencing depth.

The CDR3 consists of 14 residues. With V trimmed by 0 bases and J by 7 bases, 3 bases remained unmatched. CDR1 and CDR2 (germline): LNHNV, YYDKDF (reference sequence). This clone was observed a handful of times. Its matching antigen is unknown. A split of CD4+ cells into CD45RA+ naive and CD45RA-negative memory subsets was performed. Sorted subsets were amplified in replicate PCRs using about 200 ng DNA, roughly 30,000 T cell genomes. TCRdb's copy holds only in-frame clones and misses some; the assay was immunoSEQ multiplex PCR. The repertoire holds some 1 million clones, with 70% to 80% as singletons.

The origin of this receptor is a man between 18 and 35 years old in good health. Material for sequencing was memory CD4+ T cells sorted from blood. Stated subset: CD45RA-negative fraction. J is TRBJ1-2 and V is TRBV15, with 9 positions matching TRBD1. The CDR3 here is CATSRDPGQGGYTF. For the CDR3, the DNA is TGTGCCACCAGCAGAGATCCGGGACAGGGTGGCTACACCTTC.